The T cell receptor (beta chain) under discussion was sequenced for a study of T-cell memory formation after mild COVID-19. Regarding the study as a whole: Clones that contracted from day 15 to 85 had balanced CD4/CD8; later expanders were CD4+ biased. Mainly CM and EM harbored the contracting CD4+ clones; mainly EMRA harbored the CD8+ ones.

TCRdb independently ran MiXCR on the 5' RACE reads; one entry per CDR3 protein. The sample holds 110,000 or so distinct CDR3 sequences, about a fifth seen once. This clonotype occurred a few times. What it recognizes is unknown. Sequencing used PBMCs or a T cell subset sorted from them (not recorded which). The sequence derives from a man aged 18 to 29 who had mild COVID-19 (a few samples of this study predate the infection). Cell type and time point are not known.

The CDR3 sequence: CASSPIAGGSYNEQFF. The CDR3 DNA sequence: TGTGCCAGCAGTCCGATAGCGGGGGGGTCCTACAATGAGCAGTTCTTC. The chain recombines TRBV27 with TRBJ2-1; 11 nucleotides align to TRBD2. The CDR3 contains 16 residues. V shed 5 bases and J 1 base; nucleotides not matched to a gene: 4. Germline V gene data show CDR1 as MNHEY and CDR2 as SMNVEV (reference sequence).